This T cell receptor (beta chain) appears in the sequencing data of a study of T cells in Graves' hyperthyroidism and ophthalmopathy. Amplification yielded TCR beta CDR3 regions, with RNA transcripts as the source. The HTBI primer set drove a first-round RT-PCR of the TCR CDR3. TCRdb independently ran MiXCR on the multiplex PCR reads; one entry per CDR3 protein. The profile shows about 420,000 distinct CDR3 sequences, 15% to 17% of them singletons. Germline V gene data show CDR1 as KGHSH and CDR2 as LQKENI. The CDR3 loop spans 15 amino acids. V shed 3 bases, J shed 1 base, and the junction held 4 bases outside the gene matches. This clonotype was counted a few times.

Source material: blood. The sequence was collected from a woman aged 18-30 years with Graves' hyperthyroidism. The V call is TRBV18, the J call TRBJ2-5, with 8 bases matching TRBD2. CDR3 residues: CASSPSGGFQETQYF. The CDR3 region has the DNA TGTGCCAGCTCACCCAGCGGGGGTTTCCAAGAGACCCAGTACTTC.